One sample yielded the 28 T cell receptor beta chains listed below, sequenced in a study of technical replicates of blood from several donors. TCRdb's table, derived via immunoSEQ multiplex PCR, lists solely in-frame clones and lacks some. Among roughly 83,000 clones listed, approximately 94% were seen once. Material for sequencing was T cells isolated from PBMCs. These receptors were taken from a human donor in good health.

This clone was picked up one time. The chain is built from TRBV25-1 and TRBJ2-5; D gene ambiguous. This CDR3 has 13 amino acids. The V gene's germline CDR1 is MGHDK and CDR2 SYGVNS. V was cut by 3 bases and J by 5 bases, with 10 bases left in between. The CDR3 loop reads CASSDPPGETQYF. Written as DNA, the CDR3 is TGTGCCAGCAGTGATCCACCCGGGGAGACCCAGTACTTC.

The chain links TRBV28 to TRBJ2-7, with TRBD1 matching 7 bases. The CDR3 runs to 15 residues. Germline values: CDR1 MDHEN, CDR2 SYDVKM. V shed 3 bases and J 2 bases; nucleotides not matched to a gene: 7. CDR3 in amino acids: CASSFGETGPYEQYF. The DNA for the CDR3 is TGTGCCAGCAGTTTCGGCGAGACAGGGCCCTACGAGCAGTACTTC. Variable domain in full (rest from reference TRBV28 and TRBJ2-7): DVKVTQSSRYLVKRTGEKVFLECVQDMDHENMFWYRQDPGLGLRLIYFSYDVKMKEKGDIPEGYSVSREKKERFSLILESASTNQTSMYLCASSFGETGPYEQYFGPGTRLTVT.

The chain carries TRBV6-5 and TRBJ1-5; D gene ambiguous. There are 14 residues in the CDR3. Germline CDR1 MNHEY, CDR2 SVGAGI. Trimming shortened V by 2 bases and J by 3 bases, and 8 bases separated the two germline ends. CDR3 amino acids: CASSYGRDNQPQHF. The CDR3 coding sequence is TGTGCCAGCAGTTACGGTCGGGACAATCAGCCCCAGCATTTT.

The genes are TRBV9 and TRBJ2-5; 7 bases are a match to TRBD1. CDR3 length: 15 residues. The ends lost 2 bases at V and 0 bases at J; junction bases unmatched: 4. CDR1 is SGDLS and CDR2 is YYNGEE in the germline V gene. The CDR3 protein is CASSVQGVNQETQYF. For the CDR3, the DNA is TGTGCCAGCAGCGTTCAGGGGGTCAACCAAGAGACCCAGTACTTC.

CDR3 sequence: CASSLVNAGGSHAFF. CDR3 bases: TGTGCCAGCAGCTTAGTCAACGCAGGGGGCTCCCACGCTTTCTTT. The chain is built from TRBV11-2 and TRBJ1-1, with 8 bases aligning to TRBD1. This CDR3 has 15 amino acids. The germline gives CDR1 SGHAT, CDR2 FQNNGV. The V segment lost 1 base and the J segment 11 bases; nucleotides outside the gene matches: 12. Together with reference TRBV11-2 and TRBJ1-1, the CDR3 gives the full variable domain: EAGVAQSPRYKIIEKRQSVAFWCNPISGHATLYWYQQILGQGPKLLIQFQNNGVVDDSQLPKDRFSAERLKGVDSTLKIQPAKLEDSAVYLCASSLVNAGGSHAFFGQGTRLTVV.

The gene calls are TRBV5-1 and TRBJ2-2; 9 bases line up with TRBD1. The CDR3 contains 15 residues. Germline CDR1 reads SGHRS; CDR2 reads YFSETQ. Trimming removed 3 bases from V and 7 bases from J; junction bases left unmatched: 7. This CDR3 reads CASSSGQGTNGELFF. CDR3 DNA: TGCGCCAGCAGCTCGGGACAGGGCACGAACGGGGAGCTGTTTTTT.

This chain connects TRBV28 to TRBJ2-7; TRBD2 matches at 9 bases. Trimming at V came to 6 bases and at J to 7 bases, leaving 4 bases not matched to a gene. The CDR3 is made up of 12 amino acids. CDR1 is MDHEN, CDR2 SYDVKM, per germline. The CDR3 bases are TGTGCCAGCAGCCGCCTAGCGGGGGAGCAGTACTTC. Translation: CASSRLAGEQYF.

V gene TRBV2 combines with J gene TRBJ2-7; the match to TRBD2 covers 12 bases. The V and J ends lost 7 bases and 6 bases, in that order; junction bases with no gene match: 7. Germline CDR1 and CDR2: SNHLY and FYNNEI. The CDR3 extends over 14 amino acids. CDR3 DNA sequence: TGTGCCAGCAAGACTAGCGGGAGAACCGGCGAGCAGTACTTC. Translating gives CASKTSGRTGEQYF. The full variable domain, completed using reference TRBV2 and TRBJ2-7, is EPEVTQTPSHQVTQMGQEVILRCVPISNHLYFYWYRQILGQKVEFLVSFYNNEISEKSEIFDDQFSVERPDGSNFTLKIRSTKLEDSAMYFCASKTSGRTGEQYFGPGTRLTVT.

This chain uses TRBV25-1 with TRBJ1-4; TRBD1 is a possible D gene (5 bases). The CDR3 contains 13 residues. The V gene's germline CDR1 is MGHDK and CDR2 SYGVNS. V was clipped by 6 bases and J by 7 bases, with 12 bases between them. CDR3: CASRGGDSEKLFF. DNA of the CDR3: TGTGCCAGCAGGGGGGGGGATAGTGAAAAACTGTTTTTT.

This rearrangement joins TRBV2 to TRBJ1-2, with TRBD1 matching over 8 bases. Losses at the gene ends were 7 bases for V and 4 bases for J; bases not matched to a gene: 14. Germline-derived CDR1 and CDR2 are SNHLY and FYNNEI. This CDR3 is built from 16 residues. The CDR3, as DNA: TGTGCCAGCAATGAGAGTGAGGACAGGGAAAGCTATGGCTACACCTTC. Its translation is CASNESEDRESYGYTF.

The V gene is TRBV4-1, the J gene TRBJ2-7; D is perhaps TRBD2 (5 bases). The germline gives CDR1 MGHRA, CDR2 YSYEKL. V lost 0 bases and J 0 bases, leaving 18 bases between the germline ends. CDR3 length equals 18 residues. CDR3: CASSQDPNQDFLSYEQYF. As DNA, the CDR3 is TGCGCCAGCAGCCAAGATCCTAACCAGGACTTCCTCTCCTACGAGCAGTACTTC.

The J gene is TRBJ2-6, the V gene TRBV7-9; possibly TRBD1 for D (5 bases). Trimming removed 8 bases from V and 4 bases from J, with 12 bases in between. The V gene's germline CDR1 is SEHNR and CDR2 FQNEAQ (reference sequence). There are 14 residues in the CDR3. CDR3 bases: TGTGCCAGCGGCACAGCAGGGGGGGCCAACGTCCTGACTTTC. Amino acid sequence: CASGTAGGANVLTF.

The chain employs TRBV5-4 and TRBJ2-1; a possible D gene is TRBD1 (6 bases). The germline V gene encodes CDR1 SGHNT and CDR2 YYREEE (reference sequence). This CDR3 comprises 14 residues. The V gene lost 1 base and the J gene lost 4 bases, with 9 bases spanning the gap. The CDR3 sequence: CASSLQGLYNEQFF. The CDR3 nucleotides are TGTGCCAGCAGCTTGCAGGGGCTTTACAATGAGCAGTTCTTC.

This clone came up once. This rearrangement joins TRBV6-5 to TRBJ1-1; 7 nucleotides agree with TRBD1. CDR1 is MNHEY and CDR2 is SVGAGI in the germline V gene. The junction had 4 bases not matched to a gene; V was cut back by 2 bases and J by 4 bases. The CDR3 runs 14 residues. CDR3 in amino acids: CASSYPGTATEAFF. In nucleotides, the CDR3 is TGTGCCAGCAGTTACCCCGGGACAGCCACTGAAGCTTTCTTT.

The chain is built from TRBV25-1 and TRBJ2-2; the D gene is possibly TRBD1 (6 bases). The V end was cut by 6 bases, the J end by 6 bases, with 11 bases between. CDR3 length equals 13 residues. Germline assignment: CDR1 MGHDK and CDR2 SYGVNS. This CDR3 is CASRNRVAGELFF. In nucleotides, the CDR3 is TGTGCCAGCAGAAACAGGGTCGCCGGGGAGCTGTTTTTT.

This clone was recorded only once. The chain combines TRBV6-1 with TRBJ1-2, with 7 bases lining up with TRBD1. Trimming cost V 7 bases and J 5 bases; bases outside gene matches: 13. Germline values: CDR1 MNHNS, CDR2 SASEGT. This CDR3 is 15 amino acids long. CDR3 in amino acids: CASNQRGDSAYGYTF. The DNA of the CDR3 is TGTGCCAGCAACCAACGTGGGGACAGTGCGTATGGCTACACCTTC.

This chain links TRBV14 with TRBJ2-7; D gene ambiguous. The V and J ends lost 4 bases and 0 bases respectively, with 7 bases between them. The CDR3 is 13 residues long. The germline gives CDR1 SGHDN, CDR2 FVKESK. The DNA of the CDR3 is TGTGCCAGCAGCCTTTTTAGCTCCTACGAGCAGTACTTC. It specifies CASSLFSSYEQYF.

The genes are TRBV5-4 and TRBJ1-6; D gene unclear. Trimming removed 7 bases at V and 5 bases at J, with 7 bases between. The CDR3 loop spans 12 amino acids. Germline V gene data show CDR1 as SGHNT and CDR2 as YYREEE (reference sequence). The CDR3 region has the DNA TGTGCCAGCGTGCAGAATAATTCACCCCTCCACTTT. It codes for CASVQNNSPLHF.

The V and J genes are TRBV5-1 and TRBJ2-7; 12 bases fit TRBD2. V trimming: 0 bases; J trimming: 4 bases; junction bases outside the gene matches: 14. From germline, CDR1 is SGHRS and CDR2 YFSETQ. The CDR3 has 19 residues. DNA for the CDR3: TGCGCCAGCAGCTTGGTGACTAGCGGGAGTAGGGACAATACGTACGAGCAGTACTTC. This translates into CASSLVTSGSRDNTYEQYF.

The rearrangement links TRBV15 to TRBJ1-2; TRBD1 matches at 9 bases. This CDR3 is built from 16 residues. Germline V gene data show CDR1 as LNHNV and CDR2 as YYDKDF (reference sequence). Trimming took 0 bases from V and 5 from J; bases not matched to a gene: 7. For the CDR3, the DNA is TGTGCCACCAGCAGAGATCGACAGGGGGACCTTTATGGCTACACCTTC. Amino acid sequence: CATSRDRQGDLYGYTF.

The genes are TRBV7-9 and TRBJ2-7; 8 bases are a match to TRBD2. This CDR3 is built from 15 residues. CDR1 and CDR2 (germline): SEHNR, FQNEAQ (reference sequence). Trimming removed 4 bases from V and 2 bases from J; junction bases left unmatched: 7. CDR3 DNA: TGTGCCAGCAGCTCAAATAGCGGGACTCCCTACGAGCAGTACTTC. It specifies CASSSNSGTPYEQYF.

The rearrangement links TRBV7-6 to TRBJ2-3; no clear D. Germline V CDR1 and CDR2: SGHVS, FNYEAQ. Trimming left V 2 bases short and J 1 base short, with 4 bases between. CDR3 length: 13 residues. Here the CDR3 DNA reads TGTGCCAGCAGCTTATATGGCACAGATACGCAGTATTTT. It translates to CASSLYGTDTQYF.

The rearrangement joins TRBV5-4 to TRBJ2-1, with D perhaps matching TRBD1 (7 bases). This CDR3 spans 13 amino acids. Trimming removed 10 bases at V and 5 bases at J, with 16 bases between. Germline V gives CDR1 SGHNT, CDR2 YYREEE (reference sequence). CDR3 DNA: TGTGCCCTTCGGGGGACAGCAAACAATGAGCAGTTCTTC. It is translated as CALRGTANNEQFF.

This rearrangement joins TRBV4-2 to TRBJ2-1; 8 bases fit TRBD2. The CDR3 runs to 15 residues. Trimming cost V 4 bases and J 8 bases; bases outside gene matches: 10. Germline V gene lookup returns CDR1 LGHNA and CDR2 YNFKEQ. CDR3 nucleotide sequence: TGTGCCAGCAGCCTATACGGGGGGGCAGCGGATGAGCAGTTCTTC. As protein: CASSLYGGAADEQFF.

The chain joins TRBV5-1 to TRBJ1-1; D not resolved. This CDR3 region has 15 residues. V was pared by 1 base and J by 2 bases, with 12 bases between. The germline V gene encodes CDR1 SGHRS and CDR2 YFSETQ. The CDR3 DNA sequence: TGCGCCAGCAGCTTGTTAGAAGGGAGAAACACTGAAGCTTTCTTT. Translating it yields CASSLLEGRNTEAFF.

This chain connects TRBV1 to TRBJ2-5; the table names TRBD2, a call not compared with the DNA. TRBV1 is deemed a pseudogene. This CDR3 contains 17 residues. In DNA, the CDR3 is TGCACCAGCAGCCAAGATAAGGGGAGACTAGCTGTAGAGACCCAGTACTTC. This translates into CTSSQDKGRLAVETQYF.

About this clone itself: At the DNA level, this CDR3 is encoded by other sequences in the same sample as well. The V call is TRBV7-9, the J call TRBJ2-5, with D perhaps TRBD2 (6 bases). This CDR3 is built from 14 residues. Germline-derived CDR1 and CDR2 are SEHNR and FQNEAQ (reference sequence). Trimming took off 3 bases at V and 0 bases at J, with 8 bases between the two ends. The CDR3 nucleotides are TGTGCCAGCAGCTTGGAGGGAAACCAAGAGACCCAGTACTTC. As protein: CASSLEGNQETQYF.

For the CDR3, the DNA is TGTGCCTGGGCAGACAGAAGTCCAGATACGCAGTATTTT. It yields the protein CAWADRSPDTQYF. The chain has TRBV30 and TRBJ2-3, with a tentative D call TRBD1 (5 bases). CDR3 length: 13 residues. V was cut by 5 bases and J by 4 bases, with 13 bases left in between. Germline assignment: CDR1 GTSNPN and CDR2 SVGIG (reference sequence).